The clone carrying this T cell receptor beta chain occurred a few times. This record comes from a study of control samples from healthy donors and cancer patients. Profiling relied on immunoSEQ multiplex PCR, and the TCRdb table lists in-frame clones only, not all of them. The sample consists of 120,000 to 150,000 clones, more than 85% of them appearing once. Per germline, CDR1 GTSNPN and CDR2 SVGIG (reference sequence). The length of the CDR3 is 15 residues. Trimming at V came to 7 bases and at J to 2 bases, leaving 9 bases not matched to a gene. J is TRBJ2-1 and V is TRBV30, with TRBD2 matching 9 bases. Sequenced input: blood. This sequence originates from a woman aged 25 to 39 in good health. CDR3 residues: CAYLTTSGAYNEQFF. CDR3 sequence (DNA): TGTGCCTACTTAACGACTAGCGGTGCCTACAATGAGCAGTTCTTC. The complete variable domain, with remaining parts taken from reference TRBV30 and TRBJ2-1, reads SQTIHQWPATLVQPVGSPLSLECTVEGTSNPNLYWYRQAAGRGLQLLFYSVGIGQISSEVPQNLSASRPQDRQFILSSKKLLLSDSGFYLCAYLTTSGAYNEQFFGPGTRLTVL.